A selection of T cell receptor beta chains follows, all from one sample in a study of post-analysis software for immune sequencing data. One entry per CDR3 protein results from TCRdb running MiXCR on the PCR reads. The table shows around 400,000 distinct CDR3 sequences, with about a third occurring only once. Sample: blood. These receptors all stem from a girl under 18 with multiple sclerosis. Both conserved end residues are part of each CDR3. A D gene is named only where the DNA matches it firmly. A clone size is listed for some rows: how often the clone was seen (once, few, many), or a class if it is expanded.

v_gene	abundance	j_gene	d_gene	CDR3nt	CDR3aa
TRBV9	-	TRBJ2-1	TRBD2	TGTGCCAGCAGCGTAACGGGGGGGGATTACAATGAGCAGTTCTTC	CASSVTGGDYNEQFF
TRBV29-1	few	TRBJ2-1	-	TGCAGCGCCCGGGACACTGACTACAATGAGCAGTTCTTC	CSARDTDYNEQFF
TRBV18	few	TRBJ1-2	-	TGTGCCAGCTCATCCAACAGGGCCCCATCCCGCTATGGCTACACCTTC	CASSSNRAPSRYGYTF
TRBV20-1	-	TRBJ2-7	TRBD1	TGCAGTGCTCCCTTCGGGACAGGGGACTACGAGCAGTACTTC	CSAPFGTGDYEQYF
TRBV5-5	-	TRBJ1-2	-	TGTGCCAGCAGTGTAGACAGTGCATTAAACTATGGCTACACCTTC	CASSVDSALNYGYTF
TRBV24-1	-	TRBJ2-2	TRBD1	TGTGCCACCAGTGATCCGGGACAGAACACCGGGGAGCCGTTTTTT	CATSDPGQNTGEPFF
TRBV5-1	-	TRBJ2-7	TRBD1	TGCGCCAGCAGCTTGGAGGGGACAGGAACCTTCTACGAGCAGTACTTC	CASSLEGTGTFYEQYF
TRBV4-3	few	TRBJ2-3	TRBD2	TGCGCCAGCACCCTATCCCCAGCGGGGGTTGCAGATACGCAGTATTTT	CASTLSPAGVADTQYF
TRBV20-1	few	TRBJ2-7	TRBD2	TGCAGTGCTAGAGATCCCGGGACTAGCGGCCGCGAGCAGTACTTC	CSARDPGTSGREQYF
TRBV6-5	-	TRBJ2-2	-	TGTGCCAGCAGTTACTCGAGAGTAGGGGCTAGCGCAAACACCGGGGAGCTGTTTTTT	CASSYSRVGASANTGELFF
TRBV5-1	-	TRBJ1-4	TRBD1	TGCGCCAGCAGCTTGGGAAGCGGACAGGCAAATGAAAAACTGTTTTTT	CASSLGSGQANEKLFF
TRBV20-1	-	TRBJ2-4	-	TGCAGTGCTAGAGCTGTGGACCGCGTAGCCAAAGACATTCAGTACTTC	CSARAVDRVAKDIQYF
TRBV27	-	TRBJ2-2	-	TGTGCCAGCGTAGACAAAGACACCGGGGAGCTGTTTTTT	CASVDKDTGELFF
TRBV7-2	-	TRBJ2-7	TRBD2	TGTGCCAGCAGCACGACTAGCGGGGGCTCCTACGAGCAGTACTTC	CASSTTSGGSYEQYF
TRBV27	few	TRBJ2-7	-	TGTGCCAGCAGCCCTCAAGTGGGGCTAAGAGACACCCAGTACTTC	CASSPQVGLRDTQYF
TRBV4-3	-	TRBJ1-5	-	TGCGCCAGCAGCCAAGCCCGGTATAGCAATCAGCCCCAGCATTTT	CASSQARYSNQPQHF
TRBV7-2	-	TRBJ2-2	TRBD2	TGTGCCAGCAGCTTAGGATCTAGCGGGCCCTTCACCGGGGAGCTGTTTTTT	CASSLGSSGPFTGELFF
TRBV5-1	few	TRBJ1-6	TRBD1	TGCGCCAGCAGCCCGAGAGGGGGACAGGGTATCCACTTT	CASSPRGGQGIHF
TRBV19	few	TRBJ1-1	-	TGTGCCAGTAGTATTTTGCCGAACACTGAAGCTTTCTTT	CASSILPNTEAFF
TRBV10-3	-	TRBJ2-3	TRBD2	TGTGCCATCAGTTTCGGGGGGGCTAAAGATACGCAGTATTTT	CAISFGGAKDTQYF
TRBV4-3	-	TRBJ2-1	-	TGCGCCAGCAGCCAAGATGGGTTTGACAGGGAGGTTAGCAATGAGCAGTTCTTC	CASSQDGFDREVSNEQFF
TRBV4-1	-	TRBJ1-2	-	TGCGCCAGCAGCCAAGAGGGCCTCTATGGCTACACCTTC	CASSQEGLYGYTF
TRBV24-1	few	TRBJ2-1	-	TGTGCCACCAGTGATTCGGGGGCTAGCTCCTACAATGAGCAGTTCTTC	CATSDSGASSYNEQFF
TRBV7-9	-	TRBJ2-3	-	TGTGCCAGCAGCTCCCGGGACTTTTACACAGATACGCAGTATTTT	CASSSRDFYTDTQYF